The 26 T cell receptor beta chains below all came from one sample that was sequenced in a study of T-cell reconstitution after alpha-beta-depleted transplantation in children. The TCRbeta library was prepared with unique molecular identifiers. TCRdb redid the calling of the PCR reads with MiXCR, one entry per CDR3 protein. The sample has roughly 220,000 distinct CDR3 sequences, about 12% seen once. The sample here was PBMCs from the stem cell graft donor, taken from the stem cell graft. Every receptor here comes from a human donor who donated a stem cell graft to a child with acute lymphoblastic leukemia.

This clonotype was observed at least ten times. The chain uses TRBV5-1 and TRBJ2-3; 7 nucleotides line up with TRBD2. This CDR3 contains 20 residues. With V trimmed by 4 bases and J by 0 bases, 20 bases remained unmatched. Germline V gives CDR1 SGHRS, CDR2 YFSETQ. As DNA, the CDR3 is TGCGCCAGCAGCCTGCACCCCCTCAGCGGGAATCCGCTTAGCACAGATACGCAGTATTTT. Amino acids: CASSLHPLSGNPLSTDTQYF.

This clonotype was recorded a few times. Germline and junction disagree at one end, which may indicate a read error. This sequence joins TRBV28 and TRBJ2-6; D might be TRBD2 (6 bases). CDR1 and CDR2 from the germline V gene are MDHEN and SYDVKM. The CDR3 contains 16 residues. CDR3 sequence: CASSPGGVGGANGLTF. The DNA of the CDR3 is TGTGCCAGCAGTCCCGGGGGAGTGGGTGGGGCCAACGGCCTGACTTTC.

Many counts were recorded for this clonotype. CDR3 region: CASSYGTRPETQYF. Here the CDR3 DNA reads TGTGCCAGCAGTTACGGGACCCGGCCAGAGACCCAGTACTTC. The gene calls are TRBV6-5 and TRBJ2-5, with D tentatively TRBD1 or TRBD2 (5 bases each). Trimming took off 2 bases at V and 4 bases at J, with 11 bases between the two ends. The CDR3 totals 14 residues. CDR1 and CDR2 (germline): MNHEY, SVGAGI.

On this clonotype itself: A read error is possible here, since a much larger clone lies one base away. V usage is TRBV29-1 and J usage is TRBJ2-7, with D perhaps assigned TRBD1 or TRBD2 (5 bases each). This CDR3 is 14 amino acids long. Germline assignment: CDR1 SQVTM and CDR2 ANQGSEA. V was shortened by 7 bases and J by 2 bases, with 18 bases between the two germline ends. The CDR3 sequence: CSAEDTRGAYEQYF. Here the CDR3 DNA reads TGCAGCGCTGAGGACACACGAGGGGCCTACGAGCAGTACTTC.

This clonotype was counted many times. The CDR3 DNA reads TGCAGTGCTACGGCGGGACGGGAAGCTTTCTTT. Amino acids: CSATAGREAFF. This chain uses TRBV20-1 with TRBJ1-1, with D tentatively TRBD1 (5 bases). The V end was cut by 4 bases, the J end by 8 bases, with 11 bases between. CDR1 and CDR2 (germline): DFQATT, SNEGSKA (reference sequence). CDR3 length: 11 residues.

The sample holds many counts of this clonotype. The chain uses TRBV24-1 and TRBJ1-1; D uncertain. This CDR3 region has 16 residues. The V gene's germline CDR1 is KGHDR and CDR2 SFDVKD. The ends were cut back, 0 bases at V and 0 bases at J, with 10 bases in the middle. The CDR3 nucleotides read TGTGCCACCAGTGATTTGGGTTCCTCTATGAACACTGAAGCTTTCTTT. Translated, it gives CATSDLGSSMNTEAFF.

This clonotype was seen many times. This sequence joins TRBV7-9 and TRBJ2-5; D ambiguous. Trimming took off 0 bases at V and 7 bases at J, with 3 bases between the two ends. This CDR3 has 11 amino acids. Germline CDR1 is SEHNR and CDR2 is FQNEAQ (reference sequence). CDR3 loop: CASSLAGTQYF. The CDR3 DNA reads as TGTGCCAGCAGCTTAGCGGGGACCCAGTACTTC.

The rearrangement joins TRBV10-3 to TRBJ2-7; 9 nucleotides align to TRBD1. The CDR3 extends over 13 amino acids. The trim removed 6 bases at V and 6 bases at J, leaving 6 bases unmatched. The germline CDR1 and CDR2 sequences are ENHRY and SYGVKD. CDR3: CAIRLGQGVEQYF. CDR3 sequence (DNA): TGTGCCATCAGACTGGGACAGGGAGTCGAGCAGTACTTC.

A remark on this clonotype: The junction departs from germline at one end; a sequencing error may be responsible. The V call is TRBV20-1, the J call TRBJ1-6; perhaps TRBD1 as D (6 bases). The length of the CDR3 is 16 residues. Germline V gives CDR1 DFQATT, CDR2 SNEGSKA (reference sequence). The CDR3 sequence is CCARKGGTGNNSPLHF. CDR3 bases: TGCTGTGCTAGAAAAGGGGGTACCGGAAATAATTCACCCCTCCACTTT.

This clonotype appeared many times. The chain carries TRBV5-1 and TRBJ2-7; no firm D call. Trimming pared 0 bases from V and 6 bases from J, leaving 4 bases between. CDR1 and CDR2 (germline): SGHRS, YFSETQ. CDR3 length equals 11 residues. CDR3 in DNA: TGCGCCAGCAGCTTGGACGCCGAGCAGTACTTC. Translation gives CASSLDAEQYF.

V and J are TRBV6-1 and TRBJ1-4; weak D call: TRBD1 (6 bases). This CDR3 region has 16 residues. Trimming took off 6 bases at V and 4 bases at J, with 18 bases between the two ends. Germline assignment: CDR1 MNHNS and CDR2 SASEGT. The CDR3 DNA sequence: TGTGCCAGCAGCCCGGGACACGGGTCTCTTAATGAAAAACTGTTTTTT. This gives the protein CASSPGHGSLNEKLFF.

This clonotype was seen at least ten times. A junction end diverges from the germline sequence, so it may reflect a read error. The chain joins TRBV7-7 to TRBJ2-1; TRBD2 might be the D (5 bases). The CDR3 is 15 residues long. Germline CDR1 SSHAT, CDR2 FNYEAQ (reference sequence). The CDR3 protein is CASSLVSGSYNEQFF. For the CDR3, the DNA is TGTGCTAGCAGCTTAGTGAGCGGCTCCTACAATGAGCAGTTCTTC.

This clonotype was counted many times. V is TRBV6-1 and J is TRBJ2-7, with D possibly being TRBD2 (5 bases). V lost 6 bases to trimming and J lost 3 bases, with 15 bases between them. This CDR3 contains 14 residues. The germline V gene encodes CDR1 MNHNS and CDR2 SASEGT. The CDR3 DNA reads as TGTGCCAGCAGCTCGGGGTCGGCTAGCTACGAGCAGTACTTC. It specifies CASSSGSASYEQYF.

Many counts were recorded for this clonotype. The chain links TRBV7-2 to TRBJ2-7; the match to TRBD2 covers 9 bases. V gave up 5 bases and J gave up 0 bases; unmatched junction bases: 5. The CDR3 is 15 residues long. The germline V gene encodes CDR1 SGHTA and CDR2 FQGNSA. CDR3 sequence (DNA): TGTGCCAGCAGCCCGAGCGGGAGGAACTCCTACGAGCAGTACTTC. It is translated as CASSPSGRNSYEQYF.

This clonotype was counted at least ten times. This chain links TRBV9 with TRBJ1-5, with 8 nucleotides matching TRBD1. CDR3 length: 14 amino acids. CDR1 SGDLS and CDR2 YYNGEE come from the germline V gene. J was trimmed by 4 bases and V by 4 bases; bases with no gene match: 4. CDR3 region: CASSFGQGNQPQHF. In nucleotides, the CDR3 is TGTGCCAGCAGCTTTGGACAGGGAAATCAGCCCCAGCATTTT.

The chain has TRBV10-3 and TRBJ1-1; weak D call: TRBD1 (5 bases). Trimming removed 11 bases from V and 1 base from J, with 20 bases in between. Germline V lookup: CDR1 ENHRY, CDR2 SYGVKD. The CDR3 runs to 15 residues. The CDR3 region is CASQSVGQPNTEAFF. CDR3 in DNA: TGTGCCTCCCAAAGTGTGGGGCAGCCGAACACTGAAGCTTTCTTT.

This clonotype was recorded many times. This chain joins TRBV29-1 and TRBJ2-1, with 11 bases that match TRBD2. Germline V gene sequence: CDR1 SQVTM, CDR2 ANQGSEA. The CDR3 runs to 13 residues. J lost 4 bases, V lost 7 bases, and 3 bases had no gene match. CDR3 region: CSATSGAYNEQFF. The CDR3 DNA follows: TGCAGCGCGACTAGCGGGGCTTACAATGAGCAGTTCTTC.

J is TRBJ2-2 and V is TRBV12-3 or TRBV12-4; 7 bases agree with TRBD1. The junction had 9 bases not matched to a gene; V was cut back by 4 bases and J by 4 bases. The CDR3 has 16 amino acids. The DNA of the CDR3 is TGTGCCAGCAGTTCGAGGGGGCCCTCGAGCACCGGGGAGCTGTTTTTT. Amino acid sequence: CASSSRGPSSTGELFF.

This clonotype was found many times. The V and J genes are TRBV7-9 and TRBJ2-7; D may be TRBD1 (6 bases). Trimming stripped 2 bases from V and 6 bases from J, with 14 bases between. This CDR3 is 14 amino acids long. CDR1 is SEHNR and CDR2 is FQNEAQ in the germline V gene (reference sequence). The CDR3 DNA reads as TGTGCCAGCAGCTTATCCGCAGGGGCAGGCGAGCAGTACTTC. It encodes CASSLSAGAGEQYF.

This clonotype was observed at least ten times. The chain joins TRBV15 to TRBJ2-2, with D perhaps matching TRBD1 or TRBD2 (5 bases each). The V end was cut by 0 bases, the J end by 6 bases, with 8 bases between. This CDR3 has 14 residues. Germline V CDR1 and CDR2: LNHNV, YYDKDF (reference sequence). CDR3 protein: CATSRDPGPGELFF. CDR3 nucleotide sequence: TGTGCCACCAGCAGAGATCCGGGGCCCGGGGAGCTGTTTTTT.

There are many counts of this clonotype. This chain links TRBV10-3 with TRBJ2-7; 7 bases are a match to TRBD2. The CDR3 extends over 16 amino acids. Germline CDR1 is ENHRY and CDR2 is SYGVKD. Losses at the gene ends were 3 bases for V and 0 bases for J; bases not matched to a gene: 8. The CDR3 nucleotides read TGTGCCATCAGTGAAGGAAGCGGGGACCTCTCCTACGAGCAGTACTTC. Translation: CAISEGSGDLSYEQYF.

The J gene is TRBJ2-7, the V gene TRBV7-6; 9 nucleotides line up with TRBD1. With V trimmed by 3 bases and J by 4 bases, 7 bases remained unmatched. Germline-derived CDR1 and CDR2 are SGHVS and FNYEAQ. The CDR3 sequence is 15 residues long. CDR3 sequence: CASSLNRGRRYEQYF. The CDR3 DNA reads TGTGCCAGCAGCTTGAACAGGGGGCGCAGGTACGAGCAGTACTTC.

This clonotype has a handful of counts. This chain joins TRBV12-3 or TRBV12-4 and TRBJ2-7, with D uncertain. V lost 2 bases to trimming and J lost 5 bases, with 10 bases between them. This CDR3 is 13 amino acids long. The CDR3 coding sequence is TGTGCCAGCAGTTTAAAAGGGTTCCACGAGCAGTACTTC. Amino acid sequence: CASSLKGFHEQYF.

Points on this clonotype: An end of the junction differs from the germline gene, which may be a read error. The chain has TRBV7-2 and TRBJ2-3; D might be TRBD2 (5 bases). The V gene's germline CDR1 is SGHTA and CDR2 FQGNSA. This CDR3 contains 15 residues. CDR3 sequence reads: CGSQAISGSTDTQYF. In DNA form, the CDR3 reads TGCGGGTCACAAGCGATCTCGGGGAGCACAGATACGCAGTATTTT.

This clonotype was seen many times. The chain joins TRBV7-9 to TRBJ2-5; D tentatively reads TRBD1 or TRBD2 (5 bases each). CDR3 length: 17 residues. Trimming pared 2 bases from V and 5 bases from J, leaving 21 bases between. From germline, CDR1 is SEHNR and CDR2 FQNEAQ (reference sequence). Here the CDR3 reads CASSLRPPGRLLETQYF. DNA of the CDR3: TGTGCCAGCAGCTTACGCCCCCCGGGACGGCTTTTGGAGACCCAGTACTTC.

This clonotype came up a few times. The chain links TRBV28 to TRBJ1-5; tentative D call: TRBD1 (5 bases). Germline values: CDR1 MDHEN, CDR2 SYDVKM. The CDR3 spans 20 residues. The V end was cut by 4 bases, the J end by 1 base, with 26 bases between. The CDR3 protein is CASSSILRQGKMESNQPQHF. CDR3 nucleotide sequence: TGTGCCAGCAGTTCGATCCTTCGCCAGGGAAAGATGGAAAGCAATCAGCCCCAGCATTTT.